What follows are 5 T cell receptor beta chains derived from one specimen sequenced in a study of blood T cell repertoires in COVID-19. The table came from immunoSEQ multiplex PCR; TCRdb's copy has only in-frame clones and leaves some out. The table has 200,000 to 300,000 clones, 90% seen once; the top ten hold over 3.5%. The sequenced material came from peripheral blood. These receptors all stem from a woman in her 40s with acute or convalescent COVID-19.

The chain is built from TRBV5-1 and TRBJ2-3; 7 bases align to TRBD2. This CDR3 has 16 residues. Germline CDR1 reads SGHRS; CDR2 reads YFSETQ. Germline trimming cut 0 bases from V and 1 base from J; bases unmatched to any gene: 5. CDR3 sequence: CASSLAGGLGTDTQYF. For the CDR3, the DNA is TGCGCCAGCAGCTTGGCGGGGGGTTTGGGCACAGATACGCAGTATTTT.

The rearrangement uses TRBV2 and TRBJ2-7, with a possible D match to TRBD2 (5 bases). The CDR3 is 13 amino acids. CDR1 SNHLY and CDR2 FYNNEI come from the germline V gene. Trimming removed 4 bases from V and 4 bases from J, with 11 bases in between. CDR3 nucleotide sequence: TGTGCCAGCAGTGGTCTAGCCGGGTACGAGCAGTACGTC. It translates to CASSGLAGYEQYV.

V and J are TRBV3-1 (or the pseudogene TRBV3-2) and TRBJ1-4, with 7 bases identical to TRBD1. Unmatched junction bases numbered 5, after V lost 4 bases and J lost 3 bases. The CDR3 runs to 15 residues. The germline V gene has CDR1 LGHDT and CDR2 YNNKEL (reference sequence). CDR3 DNA: TGTGCCAGCAGCCGGGACAGCGCTTCTAATGAAAAACTGTTTTTT. As protein: CASSRDSASNEKLFF.

This chain uses TRBV13 with TRBJ2-1; 8 bases are a match to TRBD1. Germline V gives CDR1 PRHDT, CDR2 FYEKMQ (reference sequence). The CDR3 covers 16 residues. J was trimmed by 5 bases and V by 3 bases; bases with no gene match: 9. The CDR3 is CASSLPPGQANNEQFF. DNA of the CDR3: TGTGCCAGCAGCTTGCCTCCGGGACAGGCGAACAATGAGCAGTTCTTC.

The chain employs TRBV9 and TRBJ2-1; 12 positions agree with TRBD2. The germline gives CDR1 SGDLS, CDR2 YYNGEE. This CDR3 region has 15 residues. After removal of 3 bases from V and 5 bases from J, the junction contained 3 bases not matched to a gene. The CDR3 protein is CASSARLAGDNEQFF. As DNA, the CDR3 is TGTGCCAGCAGCGCACGACTAGCGGGGGACAATGAGCAGTTCTTC.